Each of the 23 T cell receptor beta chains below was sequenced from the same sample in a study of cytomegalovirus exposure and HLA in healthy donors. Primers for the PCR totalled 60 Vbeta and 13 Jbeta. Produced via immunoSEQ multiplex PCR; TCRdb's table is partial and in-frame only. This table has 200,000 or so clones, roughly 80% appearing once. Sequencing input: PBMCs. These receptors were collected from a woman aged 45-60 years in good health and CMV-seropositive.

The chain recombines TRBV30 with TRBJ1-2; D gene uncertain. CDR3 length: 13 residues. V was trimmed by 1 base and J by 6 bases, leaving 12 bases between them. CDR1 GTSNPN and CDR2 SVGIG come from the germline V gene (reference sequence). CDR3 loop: CAWSDTYSDGYTF. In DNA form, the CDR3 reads TGTGCCTGGAGTGATACCTACTCCGATGGCTACACCTTC.

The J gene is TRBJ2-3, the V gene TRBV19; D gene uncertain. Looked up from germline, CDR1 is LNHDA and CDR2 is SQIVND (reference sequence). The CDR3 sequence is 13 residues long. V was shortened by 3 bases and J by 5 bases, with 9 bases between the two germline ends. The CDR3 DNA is TGTGCCAGTAGTATTGATTCCGGAGATACGCAGTATTTT. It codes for CASSIDSGDTQYF.

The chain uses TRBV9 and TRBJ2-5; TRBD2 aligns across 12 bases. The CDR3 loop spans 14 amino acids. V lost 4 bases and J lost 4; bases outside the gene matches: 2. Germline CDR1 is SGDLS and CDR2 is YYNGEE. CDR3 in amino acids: CASSPSGRGETQYF. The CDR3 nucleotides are TGTGCCAGCAGCCCTAGCGGGAGGGGAGAGACCCAGTACTTC.

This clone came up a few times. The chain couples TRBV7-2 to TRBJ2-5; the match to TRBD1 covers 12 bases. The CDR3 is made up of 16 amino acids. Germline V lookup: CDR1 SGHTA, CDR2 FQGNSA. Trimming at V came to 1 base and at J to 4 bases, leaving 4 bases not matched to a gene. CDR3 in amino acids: CASSLVGTGGTETQYF. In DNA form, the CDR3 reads TGTGCCAGCAGCTTAGTGGGGACAGGGGGCACAGAGACCCAGTACTTC.

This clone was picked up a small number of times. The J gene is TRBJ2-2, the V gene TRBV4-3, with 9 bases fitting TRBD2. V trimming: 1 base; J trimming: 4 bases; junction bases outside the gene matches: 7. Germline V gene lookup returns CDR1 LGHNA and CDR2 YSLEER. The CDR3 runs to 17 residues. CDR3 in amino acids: CASSQGLAGPPTGELFF. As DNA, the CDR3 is TGCGCCAGCAGCCAAGGGCTAGCGGGGCCCCCCACCGGGGAGCTGTTTTTT.

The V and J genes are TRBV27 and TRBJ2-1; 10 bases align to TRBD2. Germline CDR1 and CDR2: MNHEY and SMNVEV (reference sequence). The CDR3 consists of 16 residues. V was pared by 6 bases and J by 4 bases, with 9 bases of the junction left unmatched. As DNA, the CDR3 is TGTGCCAGCAGCCCAGCGGGAGGGGGCCTTTACAATGAGCAGTTCTTC. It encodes CASSPAGGGLYNEQFF.

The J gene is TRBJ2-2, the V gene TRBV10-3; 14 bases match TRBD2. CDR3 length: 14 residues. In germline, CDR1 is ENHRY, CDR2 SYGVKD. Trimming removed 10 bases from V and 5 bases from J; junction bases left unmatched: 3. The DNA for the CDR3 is TGTGCCACCCGACTAGCGGGGGGGACCGGGGAGCTGTTTTTT. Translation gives CATRLAGGTGELFF.

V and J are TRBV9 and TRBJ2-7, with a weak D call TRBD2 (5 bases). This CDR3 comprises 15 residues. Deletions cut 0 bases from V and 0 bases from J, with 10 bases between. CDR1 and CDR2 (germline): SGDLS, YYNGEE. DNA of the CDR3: TGTGCCAGCAGCGTAGAAGGCGGAGGCTCCTACGAGCAGTACTTC. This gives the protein CASSVEGGGSYEQYF.

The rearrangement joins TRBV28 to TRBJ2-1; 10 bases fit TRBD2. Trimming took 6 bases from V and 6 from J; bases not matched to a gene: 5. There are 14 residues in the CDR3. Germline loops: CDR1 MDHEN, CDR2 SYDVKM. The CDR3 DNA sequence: TGTGCCAGCAGGAGCGGGAGGGCCAGCAATGAGCAGTTCTTC. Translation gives CASRSGRASNEQFF. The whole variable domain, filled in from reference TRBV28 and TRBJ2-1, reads DVKVTQSSRYLVKRTGEKVFLECVQDMDHENMFWYRQDPGLGLRLIYFSYDVKMKEKGDIPEGYSVSREKKERFSLILESASTNQTSMYLCASRSGRASNEQFFGPGTRLTVL.

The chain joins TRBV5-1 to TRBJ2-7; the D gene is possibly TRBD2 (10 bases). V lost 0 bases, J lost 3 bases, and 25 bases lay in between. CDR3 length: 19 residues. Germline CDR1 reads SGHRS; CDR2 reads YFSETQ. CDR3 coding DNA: TGCGCCAGCAGCTTGGCCGGGACAGGGACTAGCGTATATCACTACGAGCAGTACTTC. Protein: CASSLAGTGTSVYHYEQYF.

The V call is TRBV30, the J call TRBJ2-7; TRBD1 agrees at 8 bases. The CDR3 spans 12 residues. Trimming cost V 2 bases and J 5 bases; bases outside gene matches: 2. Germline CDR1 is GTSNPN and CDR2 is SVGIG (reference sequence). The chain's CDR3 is CAWSPQGDEQYF. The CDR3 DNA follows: TGTGCCTGGAGTCCACAGGGGGACGAGCAGTACTTC.

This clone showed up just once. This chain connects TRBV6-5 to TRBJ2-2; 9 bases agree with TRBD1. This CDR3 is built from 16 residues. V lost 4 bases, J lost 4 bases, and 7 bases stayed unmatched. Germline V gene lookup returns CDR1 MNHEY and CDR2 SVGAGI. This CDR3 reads CASSLQGAQITGELFF. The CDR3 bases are TGTGCCAGCAGTTTACAGGGGGCGCAAATCACCGGGGAGCTGTTTTTT.

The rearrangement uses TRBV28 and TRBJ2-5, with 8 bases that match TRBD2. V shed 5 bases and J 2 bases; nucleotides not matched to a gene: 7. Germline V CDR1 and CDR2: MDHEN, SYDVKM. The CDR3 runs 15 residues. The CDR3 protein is CASSQQTSGQETQYF. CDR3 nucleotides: TGTGCCAGCAGTCAACAAACTAGCGGTCAAGAGACCCAGTACTTC.

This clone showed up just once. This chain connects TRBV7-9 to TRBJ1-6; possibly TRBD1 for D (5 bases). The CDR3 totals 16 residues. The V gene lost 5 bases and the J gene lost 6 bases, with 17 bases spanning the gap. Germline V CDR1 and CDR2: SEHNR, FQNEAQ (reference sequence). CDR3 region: CASSQPILGPNSPLHF. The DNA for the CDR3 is TGTGCCAGCAGCCAACCCATACTGGGGCCTAATTCACCCCTCCACTTT. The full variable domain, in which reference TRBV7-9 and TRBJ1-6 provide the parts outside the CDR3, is DTGVSQNPRHKITKRGQNVTFRCDPISEHNRLYWYRQTLGQGPEFLTYFQNEAQLEKSRLLSDRFSAERPKGSFSTLEIQRTEQGDSAMYLCASSQPILGPNSPLHFGNGTRLTVT.

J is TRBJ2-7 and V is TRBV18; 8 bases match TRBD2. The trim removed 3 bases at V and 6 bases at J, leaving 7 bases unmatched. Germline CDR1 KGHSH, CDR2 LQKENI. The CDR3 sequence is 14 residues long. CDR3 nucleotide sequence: TGTGCCAGCTCACCGAGCGGGAGAGCGGGCGAGCAGTACTTC. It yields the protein CASSPSGRAGEQYF.

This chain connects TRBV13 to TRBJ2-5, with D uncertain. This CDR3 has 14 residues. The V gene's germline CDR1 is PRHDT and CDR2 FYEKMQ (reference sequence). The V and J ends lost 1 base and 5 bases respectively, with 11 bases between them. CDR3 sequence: CASSLVLFGETQYF. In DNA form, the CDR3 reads TGTGCCAGCAGCTTAGTCCTCTTCGGGGAGACCCAGTACTTC.

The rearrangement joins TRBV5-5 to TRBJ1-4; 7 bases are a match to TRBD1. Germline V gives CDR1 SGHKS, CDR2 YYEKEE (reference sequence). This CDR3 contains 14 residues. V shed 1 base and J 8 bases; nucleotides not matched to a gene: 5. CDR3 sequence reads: CASSLNRGYEKLFF. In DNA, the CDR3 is TGTGCCAGCAGCTTGAACAGGGGATACGAAAAACTGTTTTTT.

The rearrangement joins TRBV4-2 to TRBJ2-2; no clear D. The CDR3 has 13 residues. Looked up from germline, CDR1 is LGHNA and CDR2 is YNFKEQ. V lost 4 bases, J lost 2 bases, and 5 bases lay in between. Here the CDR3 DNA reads TGTGCCAGCAGCCCTCTAAACACCGGGGAGCTGTTTTTT. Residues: CASSPLNTGELFF.

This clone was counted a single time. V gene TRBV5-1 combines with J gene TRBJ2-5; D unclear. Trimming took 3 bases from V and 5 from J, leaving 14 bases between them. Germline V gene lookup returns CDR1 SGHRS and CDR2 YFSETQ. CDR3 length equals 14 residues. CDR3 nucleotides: TGCGCCAGCAGCTCAACCCCTCTAGAGGAGACCCAGTACTTC. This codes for CASSSTPLEETQYF. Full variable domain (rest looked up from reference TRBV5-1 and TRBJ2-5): KAGVTQTPRYLIKTRGQQVTLSCSPISGHRSVSWYQQTPGQGLQFLFEYFSETQRNKGNFPGRFSGRQFSNSRSEMNVSTLELGDSALYLCASSSTPLEETQYFGPGTRLLVL.

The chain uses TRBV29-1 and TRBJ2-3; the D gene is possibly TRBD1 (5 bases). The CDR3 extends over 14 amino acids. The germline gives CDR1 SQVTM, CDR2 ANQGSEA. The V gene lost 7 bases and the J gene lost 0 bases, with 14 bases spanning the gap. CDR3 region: CSAGQGSSTDTQYF. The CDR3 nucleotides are TGCAGCGCCGGTCAGGGTTCTAGCACAGATACGCAGTATTTT.

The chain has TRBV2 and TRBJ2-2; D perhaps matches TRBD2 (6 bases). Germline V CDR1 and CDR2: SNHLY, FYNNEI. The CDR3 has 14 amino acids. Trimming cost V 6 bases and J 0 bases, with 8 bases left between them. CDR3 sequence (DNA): TGTGCCAGCAGAGGGACTTCGAACACCGGGGAGCTGTTTTTT. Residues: CASRGTSNTGELFF.

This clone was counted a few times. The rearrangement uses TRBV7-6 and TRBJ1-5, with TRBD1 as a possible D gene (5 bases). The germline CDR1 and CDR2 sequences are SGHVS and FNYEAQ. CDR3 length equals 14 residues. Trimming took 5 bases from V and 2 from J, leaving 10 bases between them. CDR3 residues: CASSPQGCNQPQHF. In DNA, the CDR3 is TGTGCCAGCAGCCCTCAGGGTTGCAATCAGCCCCAGCATTTT.

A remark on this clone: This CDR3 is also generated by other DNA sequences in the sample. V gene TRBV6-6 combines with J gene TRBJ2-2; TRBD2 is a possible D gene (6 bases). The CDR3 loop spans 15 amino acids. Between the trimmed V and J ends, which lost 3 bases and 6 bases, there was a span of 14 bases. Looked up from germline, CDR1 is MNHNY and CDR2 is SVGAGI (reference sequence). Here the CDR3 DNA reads TGTGCCAGCAGTTATGAGGCAGGCGGGGCCGGGGAGCTGTTTTTT. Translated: CASSYEAGGAGELFF.